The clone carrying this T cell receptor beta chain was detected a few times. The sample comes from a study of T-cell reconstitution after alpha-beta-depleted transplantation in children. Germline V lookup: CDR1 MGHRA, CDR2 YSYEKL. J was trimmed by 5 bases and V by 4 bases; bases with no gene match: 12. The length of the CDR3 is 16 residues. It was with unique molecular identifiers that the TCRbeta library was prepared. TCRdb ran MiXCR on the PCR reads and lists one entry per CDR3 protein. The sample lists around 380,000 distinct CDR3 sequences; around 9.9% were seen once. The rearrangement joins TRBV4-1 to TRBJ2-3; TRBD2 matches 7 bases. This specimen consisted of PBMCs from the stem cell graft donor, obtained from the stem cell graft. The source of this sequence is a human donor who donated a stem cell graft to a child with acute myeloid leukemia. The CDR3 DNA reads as TGCGCCAGCAGCCCGGTGGTAGCGGGCTGGGGAGATACGCAGTATTTT. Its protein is CASSPVVAGWGDTQYF.